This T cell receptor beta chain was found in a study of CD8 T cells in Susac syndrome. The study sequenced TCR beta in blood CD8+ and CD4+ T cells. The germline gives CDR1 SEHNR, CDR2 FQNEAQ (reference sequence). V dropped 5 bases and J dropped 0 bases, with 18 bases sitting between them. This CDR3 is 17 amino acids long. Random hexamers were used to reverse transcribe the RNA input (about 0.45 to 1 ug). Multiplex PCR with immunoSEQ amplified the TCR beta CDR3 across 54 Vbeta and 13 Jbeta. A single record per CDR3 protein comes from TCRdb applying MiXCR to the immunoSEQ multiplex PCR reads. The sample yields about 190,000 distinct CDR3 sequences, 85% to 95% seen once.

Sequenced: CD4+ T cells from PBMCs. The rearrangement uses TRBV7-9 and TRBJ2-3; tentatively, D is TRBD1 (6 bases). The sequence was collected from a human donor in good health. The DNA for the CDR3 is TGTGCCAGCAGCACCGGAGACCGGGACACTAGCACAGATACGCAGTATTTT. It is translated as CASSTGDRDTSTDTQYF.